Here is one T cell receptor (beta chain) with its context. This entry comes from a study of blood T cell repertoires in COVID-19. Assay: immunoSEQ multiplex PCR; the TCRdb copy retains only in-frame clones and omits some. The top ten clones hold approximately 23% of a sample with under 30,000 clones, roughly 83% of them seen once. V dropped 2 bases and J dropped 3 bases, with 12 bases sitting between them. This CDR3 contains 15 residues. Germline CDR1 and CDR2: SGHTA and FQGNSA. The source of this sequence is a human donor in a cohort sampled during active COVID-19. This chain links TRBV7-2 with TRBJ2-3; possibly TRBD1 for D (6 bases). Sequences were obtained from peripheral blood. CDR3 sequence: CASSLSWGPTDTQYF. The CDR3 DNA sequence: TGTGCCAGCAGCTTATCTTGGGGGCCGACAGATACGCAGTATTTT. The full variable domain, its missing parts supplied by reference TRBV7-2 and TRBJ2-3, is GAGVSQSPSNKVTEKGKDVELRCDPISGHTALYWYRQSLGQGLEFLIYFQGNSAPDKSGLPSDRFSAERTGGSVSTLTIQRTQQEDSAVYLCASSLSWGPTDTQYFGPGTRLTVL.